This entry lists 18 T cell receptor beta chains sequenced from one sample in a study of shared clonotypes between healthy human individuals. The data were produced by immunoSEQ multiplex PCR, yet TCRdb's version contains in-frame clones alone and is incomplete. Of hundreds of thousands of clones detected, about 91% appear once; the ten largest clones hold roughly 24%. Only CD45RO-negative cells positively selected for CCR7 counted as naive CD8 cells, so terminally differentiated effector memory CD45RA+ cells were excluded. The sample comprised naive CD8+ T cells sorted from blood. The source is a man aged 25-45 years in good health.

The chain combines TRBV11-2 with TRBJ2-7, with D perhaps TRBD1 (5 bases). This CDR3 is 11 amino acids long. V lost 3 bases and J lost 11, with 11 bases in between. Germline lookup yields CDR1 SGHAT and CDR2 FQNNGV. The CDR3 bases are TGTGCCAGCAGCTTCGTCGGCAGGGAGTACTTC. It encodes CASSFVGREYF.

The chain has TRBV5-5 and TRBJ1-4; 7 bases are shared with TRBD1. V was clipped by 4 bases and J by 5 bases; unmatched bases: 11. The CDR3 is 16 residues long. In germline, CDR1 is SGHKS, CDR2 YYEKEE (reference sequence). The CDR3 nucleotides read TGTGCCAGCAGCCGGCCGGGACAGACCATAAATGAAAAACTGTTTTTT. Encoded protein: CASSRPGQTINEKLFF.

The chain couples TRBV5-1 to TRBJ2-7; 7 nucleotides agree with TRBD2. Trimming took 3 bases from V and 2 from J; bases not matched to a gene: 8. Germline lookup yields CDR1 SGHRS and CDR2 YFSETQ. The CDR3 consists of 15 residues. The CDR3 nucleotides are TGCGCCAGCAGCTGGACCTCTAGCGGCCCCTACGAGCAGTACTTC. As protein: CASSWTSSGPYEQYF.

The table lists this clone with a count of one. This rearrangement joins TRBV4-3 to TRBJ1-2, with D unclear. Trimming took off 0 bases at V and 4 bases at J, with 15 bases between the two ends. CDR3 size: 16 residues. Germline assignment: CDR1 LGHNA and CDR2 YSLEER. The CDR3 DNA is TGCGCCAGCAGCCAAGATCTCAAGCCGGGGAGCTATGGCTACACCTTC. Residues: CASSQDLKPGSYGYTF.

Concerning this clone: The same CDR3 is also encoded by other DNA sequences in this sample. This chain uses TRBV7-9 with TRBJ2-1, with TRBD2 identical over 9 bases. The trim removed 4 bases at V and 0 bases at J, leaving 1 base unmatched. This CDR3 is built from 15 residues. Germline CDR1 is SEHNR and CDR2 is FQNEAQ (reference sequence). The CDR3 DNA is TGTGCCAGCAGCTCGACTAGCGGCTCCTACAATGAGCAGTTCTTC. It encodes CASSSTSGSYNEQFF.

The CDR3 region has the DNA TGTGCCAGCAGCTTAGTGGCGGATTCCTACGAGCAGTACTTC. Translation: CASSLVADSYEQYF. The chain carries TRBV11-2 and TRBJ2-7; D is ambiguous. This CDR3 comprises 14 residues. Germline assignment: CDR1 SGHAT and CDR2 FQNNGV. Trimming left V 1 base short and J 1 base short, with 8 bases between.

The chain links TRBV7-9 to TRBJ2-7, with a possible D match to TRBD2 (6 bases). There are 14 residues in the CDR3. V lost 5 bases and J 3 bases, leaving 14 bases between the germline ends. Germline V gene data show CDR1 as SEHNR and CDR2 as FQNEAQ (reference sequence). CDR3 nucleotides: TGTGCCAGCAGCGATCGGGAGAAATACTACGAGCAGTACTTC. It yields the protein CASSDREKYYEQYF.

For the CDR3, the DNA is TGTGCCAGCAGTGGAGAGGAAACGGGACAGCACTTCTACGAGCAGTACTTC. Residues: CASSGEETGQHFYEQYF. This sequence joins TRBV6-1 and TRBJ2-7, with 7 positions matching TRBD1. CDR3 length equals 17 residues. Germline CDR1 is MNHNS and CDR2 is SASEGT. V gave up 4 bases and J gave up 3 bases; unmatched junction bases: 15.

The rearrangement joins TRBV7-9 to TRBJ2-4, with D tentatively TRBD1 (6 bases). The CDR3 extends over 18 amino acids. The germline V and J ends were trimmed by 5 bases and 1 base, with 21 bases remaining between them. Germline V gene data show CDR1 as SEHNR and CDR2 as FQNEAQ (reference sequence). The CDR3 nucleotides read TGTGCCAGCAGCCCGGCCCCGGTACAGGGTAGCGCCAAAAACATTCAGTACTTC. Amino acids: CASSPAPVQGSAKNIQYF.

This clone was counted between two and nine times. The rearrangement joins TRBV29-1 to TRBJ2-5; D not certain. The CDR3 has 12 amino acids. Trimming cost V 4 bases and J 7 bases, with 13 bases left between them. Per the germline V gene, CDR1 is SQVTM and CDR2 is ANQGSEA. Here the CDR3 reads CSVVLTDWTQYF. In DNA form, the CDR3 reads TGCAGCGTTGTGTTAACTGATTGGACCCAGTACTTC.

The chain links TRBV7-9 to TRBJ2-7; TRBD1 is a possible D gene (6 bases). V was clipped by 3 bases and J by 1 base, with 10 bases between them. CDR1 and CDR2 (germline): SEHNR, FQNEAQ (reference sequence). CDR3 length equals 14 residues. DNA of the CDR3: TGTGCCAGCAGCTTCATGACAGGTTCCTACGAGCAGTACTTC. It codes for CASSFMTGSYEQYF.

The chain carries TRBV29-1 and TRBJ2-2; D is unresolved. Germline V gene data show CDR1 as SQVTM and CDR2 as ANQGSEA. The CDR3 totals 12 residues. The ends were cut back, 3 bases at V and 4 bases at J, with 6 bases in the middle. For the CDR3, the DNA is TGCAGCGTTGAGGACGGCACCGGGGAGCTGTTTTTT. Amino acids: CSVEDGTGELFF.

The rearrangement joins TRBV13 to TRBJ1-5, with 12 bases fitting TRBD1. J was trimmed by 6 bases and V by 5 bases; bases with no gene match: 5. The CDR3 runs to 15 residues. The germline V gene encodes CDR1 PRHDT and CDR2 FYEKMQ (reference sequence). The CDR3 nucleotides read TGTGCCAGCAGCGAGGGACAGGGGGCTGGTCAGCCCCAGCATTTT. Residues: CASSEGQGAGQPQHF.

With regard to this clone: Other DNA sequences of this sample code for an identical CDR3. The chain recombines TRBV4-1 with TRBJ2-1; D is perhaps TRBD1 (6 bases). The CDR3 has 13 residues. Germline V gene data show CDR1 as MGHRA and CDR2 as YSYEKL. V dropped 1 base and J dropped 6 bases, with 7 bases sitting between them. CDR3 nucleotide sequence: TGCGCCAGCAGCCAAGTAGGGGGCAATGAGCAGTTCTTC. This sequence encodes CASSQVGGNEQFF.

This chain uses TRBV6-4 with TRBJ2-1; D not resolved. The germline V and J ends were trimmed by 5 bases and 7 bases, with 15 bases remaining between them. Per germline, CDR1 MRHNA and CDR2 SNTAGT. The CDR3 contains 14 residues. The CDR3 DNA reads TGTGCCAGCAGTACCCTGGCGGCCGCAAATGAGCAGTTCTTC. Its protein product is CASSTLAAANEQFF.

This clone was recorded only once. The rearrangement uses TRBV4-1 and TRBJ2-3, with TRBD1 as a possible D gene (5 bases). This CDR3 is 16 amino acids long. V was pared by 1 base and J by 2 bases, with 13 bases between. Germline-derived CDR1 and CDR2 are MGHRA and YSYEKL. The CDR3 here is CASSQGIGHPTDTQYF. The CDR3 DNA reads as TGCGCCAGCAGCCAAGGCATCGGACACCCCACAGATACGCAGTATTTT.

This chain uses TRBV19 with TRBJ2-1; no reliable D call. CDR1 and CDR2 from the germline V gene are LNHDA and SQIVND (reference sequence). The length of the CDR3 is 13 residues. Trimming left V 3 bases short and J 5 bases short, with 8 bases between. The CDR3 DNA is TGTGCCAGTAGTATCACCGGAAACAATGAGCAGTTCTTC. It encodes CASSITGNNEQFF. The full variable domain, completed using reference TRBV19 and TRBJ2-1, is DGGITQSPKYLFRKEGQNVTLSCEQNLNHDAMYWYRQDPGQGLRLIYYSQIVNDFQKGDIAEGYSVSREKKESFPLTVTSAQKNPTAFYLCASSITGNNEQFFGPGTRLTVL.

This chain connects TRBV7-7 to TRBJ2-2; D is unresolved. The germline V and J ends were trimmed by 5 bases and 5 bases, with 18 bases remaining between them. The CDR3 has 16 amino acids. Per the germline V gene, CDR1 is SSHAT and CDR2 is FNYEAQ (reference sequence). Written as DNA, the CDR3 is TGTGCCAGCAGCCCAAGTAACATTGCGGCAACCGGGGAGCTGTTTTTT. It yields the protein CASSPSNIAATGELFF.